This T cell receptor beta chain appears in the sequencing data of a study of T cell responses to AZD1222 COVID-19 vaccine. Study results and limitations: Of spike-specific TCRs, nearly half reportedly target regions left unmutated in variants. A mostly white British donor set with more females was recruited, and clonal diversity was possibly underestimated.

CDR3 length: 15 residues. The germline V gene has CDR1 MNHEY and CDR2 SVGAGI. Trimming pared 0 bases from V and 6 bases from J, leaving 12 bases between. Clones were sequenced by immunoSEQ multiplex PCR, and TCRdb holds only the in-frame ones, with some missing. Of 70,000 or so clones in the sample, about nine tenths are singletons; the top ten hold roughly 7.4%. To note about this clone: Its antigen is not identified.

The input for sequencing was peripheral blood, taken on day 0 of AZD1222 vaccination. The chain employs TRBV6-5 and TRBJ1-3; D remains ambiguous. This receptor was identified in an adult in good health. CDR3 region: CASSYSAVYANTIYF. In DNA, the CDR3 is TGTGCCAGCAGTTACTCGGCAGTTTACGCAAACACCATATATTTT.